The 3 T cell receptor beta chains below all came from one sample that was sequenced in a study. Amplification of TRBV12-4/TRBJ1-2 clonotypes used adaptor-ligated barcode primers. TCRdb reprocessed the multiplex PCR reads with MiXCR, giving one entry per CDR3 protein. The sample lists approximately 180 distinct CDR3 sequences, roughly 9.6% seen once, with roughly 32% in the top ten. The sorted Tregs were CD4+CD25+CD127-/low cells. Material for sequencing was tumor-infiltrating Tregs sorted from the breast tumor. The receptors come from a female donor with breast cancer.

Judged by abundance, this clonotype is large (0.1 to 1%). V and J are TRBV12-3 or TRBV12-4 and TRBJ1-2; D uncertain. The CDR3 has 13 residues. Trimming took off 8 bases at V and 1 base at J, with 11 bases between the two ends. CDR3 coding DNA: TGTGCCAGCTCGCTTGGGGATAACTATGGCTACACCTTC. Its protein product is CASSLGDNYGYTF.

Within the sample, this clonotype is large. The V call is TRBV12-3 or TRBV12-4, the J call TRBJ1-2, with no clear D. The CDR3 spans 13 residues. Trimming removed 6 bases at V and 3 bases at J, with 11 bases between. The chain's CDR3 is CASSGRIYYGYTF. The DNA for the CDR3 is TGTGCCAGCAGCGGACGGATATACTATGGCTACACCTTC.

Relative to its sample, this clonotype is hyperexpanded. V gene TRBV12-3 or TRBV12-4 combines with J gene TRBJ1-2, with D tentatively TRBD1 (5 bases). The CDR3 is 13 amino acids. Trimming took 6 bases from V and 4 from J, leaving 12 bases between them. In nucleotides, the CDR3 is TGTGCCAGCAGCCGACGGGGCCTCTATGGCTACACCTTC. Translated: CASSRRGLYGYTF.